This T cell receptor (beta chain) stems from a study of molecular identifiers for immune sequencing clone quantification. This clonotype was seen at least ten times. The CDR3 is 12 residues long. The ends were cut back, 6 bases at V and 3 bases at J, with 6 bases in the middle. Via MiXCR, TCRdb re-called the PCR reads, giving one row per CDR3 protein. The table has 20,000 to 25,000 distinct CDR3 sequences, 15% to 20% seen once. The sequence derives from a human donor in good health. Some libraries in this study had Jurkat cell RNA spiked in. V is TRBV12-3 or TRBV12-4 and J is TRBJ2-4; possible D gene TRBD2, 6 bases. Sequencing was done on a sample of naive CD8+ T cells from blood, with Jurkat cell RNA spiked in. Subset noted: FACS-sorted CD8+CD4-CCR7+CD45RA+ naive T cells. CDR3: CASRGLKNIQYF. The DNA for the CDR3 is TGTGCCAGCAGGGGACTCAAAAACATTCAGTACTTC.